This TCR beta chain was observed in a study of T cells in Graves' hyperthyroidism and ophthalmopathy. The ends were cut back, 2 bases at V and 3 bases at J, with 9 bases in the middle. Germline V lookup: CDR1 MDHEN, CDR2 SYDVKM. This CDR3 is 14 amino acids long. Amplified regions were TCR beta CDR3 sequences from RNA transcripts. When the TCR CDR3 underwent first-round RT-PCR, the HTBI primer set was used. TCRdb passed the multiplex PCR reads through MiXCR, listing each CDR3 protein once. The sample records roughly 500,000 distinct CDR3 sequences, around 16% being singletons. Whole-study results and caveats: Expanded thyroid clonotypes (above 0.001) were mostly also found in blood. From stable hyperthyroidism, ophthalmopathy was set apart by a 13 V-J model.

This clonotype was seen repeatedly, ten times or more. Its antigen remains unidentified. Each diagnosis was grounded in clinical symptoms, serum thyroxine and TRAb, thyroid ultrasound, and orbital computed tomography. The sample comprised blood. This sequence was found in a woman in her 30s with Graves' ophthalmopathy. The rearrangement links TRBV28 to TRBJ2-3; D perhaps matches TRBD2 (5 bases). The CDR3 DNA reads as TGTGCCAGCAGTTTAAGAGGGAGTACAGATACGCAGTATTTT. Protein sequence: CASSLRGSTDTQYF.